This TCR beta chain was sequenced during a study of blood T cell repertoires in COVID-19. Study information: Italy, Spain and the United States were the sources of the convalescent and acute COVID-19 samples.

In Cohort 3, a recovered donor had either two negative PCRs, clearance, or symptom resolution. The CDR3 sequence is 18 residues long. Per the germline V gene, CDR1 is SGHTA and CDR2 is FQGTGA. Trimming pared 2 bases from V and 1 base from J, leaving 20 bases between. TCRdb keeps only in-frame clones here, not all; method: immunoSEQ multiplex PCR. The sample shows roughly 130,000 clones, just under 85% of them seen only once. The gene calls are TRBV7-3 and TRBJ1-2; D is undetermined. Sample: PBMCs or T cells enriched from blood (not recorded which). The receptor was isolated from a man over 45 who had recovered from COVID-19. As DNA, the CDR3 is TGTGCCAGCAGCTTAGGCGGTAAGGTCCCGTTGAGTAACTATGGCTACACCTTC. Protein product: CASSLGGKVPLSNYGYTF.